This TCR beta chain appears in the sequencing data of a study of patients and donors after allogeneic stem cell transplantation. MiXCR, applied by TCRdb to the RT-PCR reads, yields one record per CDR3 protein. The table has roughly 140,000 distinct CDR3 sequences, over 35% seen once; the top ten hold 50%. V lost 0 bases and J 12 bases, leaving 15 bases between the germline ends. The V gene's germline CDR1 is LGHDT and CDR2 YNNKEL (reference sequence). CDR3 length: 14 residues. The sequencing sample was made of blood, either unsorted or a sorted T cell fraction (not recorded which). The chain employs TRBV3-1 and TRBJ2-1; D possibly corresponds to TRBD2 (5 bases). This clonotype was sampled from a human donor who was either an allogeneic HSCT recipient or a stem cell or donor lymphocyte infusion donor (not recorded which). It is not recorded whose cells these are; they may come from a transplant donor. CDR3 in amino acids: CASSQERLARWQFF. CDR3 DNA: TGTGCCAGCAGCCAAGAAAGGCTAGCTAGGTGGCAGTTCTTC.